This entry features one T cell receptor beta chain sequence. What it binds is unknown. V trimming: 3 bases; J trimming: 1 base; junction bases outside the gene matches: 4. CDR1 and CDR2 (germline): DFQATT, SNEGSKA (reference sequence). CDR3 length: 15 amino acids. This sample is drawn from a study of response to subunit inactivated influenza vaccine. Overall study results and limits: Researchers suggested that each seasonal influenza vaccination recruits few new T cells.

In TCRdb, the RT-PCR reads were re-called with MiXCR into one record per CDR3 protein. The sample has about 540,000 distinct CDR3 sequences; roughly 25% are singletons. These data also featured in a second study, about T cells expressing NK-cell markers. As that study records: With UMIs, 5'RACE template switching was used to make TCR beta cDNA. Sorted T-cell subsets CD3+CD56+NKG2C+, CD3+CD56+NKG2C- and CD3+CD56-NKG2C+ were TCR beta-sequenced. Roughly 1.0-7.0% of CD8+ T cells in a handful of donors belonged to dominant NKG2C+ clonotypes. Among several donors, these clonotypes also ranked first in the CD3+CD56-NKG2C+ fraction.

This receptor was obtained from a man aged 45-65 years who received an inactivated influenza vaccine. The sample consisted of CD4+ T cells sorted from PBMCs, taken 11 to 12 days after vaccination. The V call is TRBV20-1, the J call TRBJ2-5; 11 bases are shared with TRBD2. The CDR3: CSARDLAGGQETQYF. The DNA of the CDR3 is TGCAGTGCTAGGGATCTAGCGGGGGGCCAAGAGACCCAGTACTTC.